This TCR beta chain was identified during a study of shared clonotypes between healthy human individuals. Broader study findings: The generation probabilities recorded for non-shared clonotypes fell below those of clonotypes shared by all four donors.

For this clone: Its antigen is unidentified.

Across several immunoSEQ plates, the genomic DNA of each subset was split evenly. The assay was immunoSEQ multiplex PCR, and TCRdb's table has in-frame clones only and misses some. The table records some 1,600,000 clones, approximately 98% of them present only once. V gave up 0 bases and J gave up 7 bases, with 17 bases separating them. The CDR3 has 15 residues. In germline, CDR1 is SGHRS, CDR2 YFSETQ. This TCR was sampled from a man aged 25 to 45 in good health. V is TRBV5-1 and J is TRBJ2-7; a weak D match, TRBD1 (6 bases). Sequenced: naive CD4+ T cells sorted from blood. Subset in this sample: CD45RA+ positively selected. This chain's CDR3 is CASSLVGAREREQYF. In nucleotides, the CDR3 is TGCGCCAGCAGCTTGGTGGGGGCCAGGGAGCGGGAGCAGTACTTC. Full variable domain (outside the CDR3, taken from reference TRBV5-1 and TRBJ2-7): KAGVTQTPRYLIKTRGQQVTLSCSPISGHRSVSWYQQTPGQGLQFLFEYFSETQRNKGNFPGRFSGRQFSNSRSEMNVSTLELGDSALYLCASSLVGAREREQYFGPGTRLTVT.